The rows below give T cell receptor beta chains drawn from one sample of a study of T cell changes during pregnancy in multiple sclerosis. TCRdb keeps only in-frame clones here, not all; method: immunoSEQ multiplex PCR. The profile shows about 60,000 clones, about 90% of them singletons. Sequenced material: CD4+ T cells from peripheral blood mononuclear cells, taken in the first trimester of pregnancy. The receptors were gathered from a female donor with multiple sclerosis, enrolled in a pregnancy study. The CDR3 runs from the conserved cysteine through the conserved F or W. D genes are given only for firm matches. Size is stated for part of the rows, as once, few or many counts, or as a class when the clone is expanded.

>TRBD1|NA|TRBJ2-7|TRBV7-3
CASSLGDRDTEQYF
TGTGCCAGCAGCTTAGGCGACAGGGATACCGAGCAGTACTTC
>NA|few|TRBJ1-6|TRBV6-4
CASSPTQGTRSPLHF
TGTGCCAGCAGTCCCACACAGGGAACGAGGTCACCCCTCCACTTT
>NA|NA|TRBJ1-1|TRBV7-2
CASRREGRNRIGLEAFF
TGTGCCAGCAGACGGGAGGGGAGAAATAGAATAGGGCTTGAAGCTTTCTTT
>NA|NA|TRBJ2-3|TRBV6-5
CASSYATITDTQYF
TGTGCCAGCAGTTACGCGACTATCACAGATACGCAGTATTTT
>TRBD1|NA|TRBJ2-5|TRBV6-1
CASSTGQGQETQYF
TGTGCCAGCAGTACCGGACAGGGTCAAGAGACCCAGTACTTC
>NA|NA|TRBJ2-7|TRBV7-2
CASSFDWSTGEQYF
TGTGCCAGCAGCTTCGACTGGAGCACGGGCGAGCAGTACTTC
>NA|NA|TRBJ2-1|TRBV19
CASSIGRVNEQFF
TGTGCCAGTAGTATTGGCAGGGTGAATGAGCAGTTCTTC
>NA|NA|TRBJ2-6|TRBV5-6
CASDARFFGANVLTF
TGTGCCAGCGACGCCAGGTTTTTTGGGGCCAACGTCCTGACTTTC
>TRBD2|NA|TRBJ2-1|TRBV7-8
CASSLDGGAGEQFF
TGTGCCAGCAGCTTAGACGGGGGGGCCGGTGAGCAGTTCTTC
>TRBD1|NA|TRBJ1-3|TRBV7-8
CASSLMGTGTGNTIYF
TGTGCCAGCAGCTTAATGGGGACAGGGACTGGAAACACCATATATTTT
>TRBD1|NA|TRBJ1-2|TRBV7-9
CASSLALGQGDYGYTF
TGTGCCAGCAGCTTAGCTCTGGGACAGGGAGACTATGGCTACACCTTC
>TRBD1|NA|TRBJ2-5|TRBV7-2
CASSLDRGLGETQYF
TGTGCCAGCAGCTTAGACAGGGGGCTGGGTGAGACCCAGTACTTC
>NA|NA|TRBJ2-5|TRBV18
CASFPQPKGDSEETQYF
TGTGCCAGCTTCCCCCAACCAAAGGGAGATTCGGAAGAGACCCAGTACTTC
>TRBD1|NA|TRBJ1-6|TRBV4-3
CASSTRQGGNSPLHF
TGCGCCAGCAGTACACGACAGGGGGGCAATTCACCCCTCCACTTT
>NA|NA|TRBJ1-4|TRBV25-1
CASSAMDSQPGKLFF
TGTGCCAGCAGTGCAATGGACTCCCAGCCCGGAAAACTGTTTTTT
>TRBD2|NA|TRBJ2-7|TRBV6-6
CASSYQTSGVGEQYF
TGTGCCAGCAGTTACCAGACTAGCGGGGTCGGCGAGCAGTACTTC
>NA|NA|TRBJ1-1|TRBV18
CASSPRTGNSNTEAFF
TGTGCCAGCTCACCACGGACGGGAAACTCGAACACTGAAGCTTTCTTT
>TRBD1|few|TRBJ1-6|TRBV6-5
CASSQSTGGGSPLHF
TGTGCCAGCAGTCAATCTACAGGGGGCGGTTCACCCCTCCACTTT
>NA|NA|TRBJ2-7|TRBV5-1
CASGKTGYEQYF
TGCGCCAGCGGTAAAACAGGTTACGAGCAGTACTTC
>TRBD1|NA|TRBJ1-1|TRBV4-3
CASSQGQVRGTEAFF
TGCGCCAGCAGCCAAGGACAGGTCAGGGGGACTGAAGCTTTCTTT